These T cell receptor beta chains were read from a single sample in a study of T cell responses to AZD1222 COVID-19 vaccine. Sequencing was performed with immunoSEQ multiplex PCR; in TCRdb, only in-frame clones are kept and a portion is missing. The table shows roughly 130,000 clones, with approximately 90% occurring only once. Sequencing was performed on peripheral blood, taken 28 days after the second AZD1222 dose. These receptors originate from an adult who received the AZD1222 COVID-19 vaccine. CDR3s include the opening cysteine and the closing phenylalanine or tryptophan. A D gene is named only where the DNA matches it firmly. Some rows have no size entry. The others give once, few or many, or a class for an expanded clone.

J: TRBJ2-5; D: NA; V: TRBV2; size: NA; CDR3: CASSLLTGQETQYF; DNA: TGTGCCAGCAGTTTACTCACGGGGCAAGAGACCCAGTACTTC
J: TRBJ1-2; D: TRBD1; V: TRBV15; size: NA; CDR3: CATSRELQRQGDYGYTF; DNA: TGTGCCACCAGCAGAGAATTACAGCGACAGGGTGACTATGGCTACACCTTC
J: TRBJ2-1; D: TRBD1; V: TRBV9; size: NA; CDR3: CASSASGTELYNEQFF; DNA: TGTGCCAGCAGCGCGTCCGGGACAGAGCTTTACAATGAGCAGTTCTTC
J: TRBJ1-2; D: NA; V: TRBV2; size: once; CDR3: CASSDDGSGYTF; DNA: TGTGCCAGCAGTGATGATGGGAGTGGCTACACCTTC
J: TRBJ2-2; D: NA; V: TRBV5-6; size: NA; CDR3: CASSLLGTNTGELFF; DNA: TGTGCCAGCAGCTTGCTGGGTACCAACACCGGGGAGCTGTTTTTT
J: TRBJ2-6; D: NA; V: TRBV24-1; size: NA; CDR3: CATSDQPPGVSGANVLTF; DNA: TGTGCCACCAGTGACCAACCCCCCGGAGTCTCTGGGGCCAACGTCCTGACTTTC
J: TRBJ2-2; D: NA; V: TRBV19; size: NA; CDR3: CASSFAVGGELFF; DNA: TGTGCCAGTAGTTTCGCGGTGGGCGGGGAGCTGTTTTTT
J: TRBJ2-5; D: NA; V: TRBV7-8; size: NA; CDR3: CASSFRPPPGETQYF; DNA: TGTGCCAGCAGCTTTCGCCCTCCTCCGGGAGAGACCCAGTACTTC
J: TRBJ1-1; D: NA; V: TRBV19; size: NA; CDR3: CASTTGGGNTEAFF; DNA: TGTGCCAGTACCACGGGAGGAGGGAACACTGAAGCTTTCTTT
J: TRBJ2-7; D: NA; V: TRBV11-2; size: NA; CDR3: CASSSPWSYEQYF; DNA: TGTGCCAGCAGCTCCCCTTGGAGTTACGAGCAGTACTTC
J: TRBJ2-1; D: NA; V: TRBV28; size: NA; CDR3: CASRQDTSEQFF; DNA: TGTGCCAGCAGACAGGACACCAGTGAGCAGTTCTTC
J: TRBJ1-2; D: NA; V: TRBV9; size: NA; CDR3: CASSPRTTGYGYTF; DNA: TGTGCCAGCAGCCCCAGGACGACAGGCTATGGCTACACCTTC
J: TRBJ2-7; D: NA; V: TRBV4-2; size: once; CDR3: CASSQDQGIAGTAVLLQYF; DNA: TGTGCCAGCAGCCAAGATCAAGGGATTGCCGGGACTGCCGTCCTACTGCAGTACTTC
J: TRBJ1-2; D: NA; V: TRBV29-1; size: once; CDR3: CSVEDLPGQAKGYTF; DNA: TGCAGCGTTGAAGATCTCCCCGGACAAGCCAAGGGCTACACCTTC
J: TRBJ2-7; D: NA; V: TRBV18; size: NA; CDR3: CASSGTILGEQYF; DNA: TGTGCCAGCTCAGGGACGATATTAGGCGAGCAGTACTTC
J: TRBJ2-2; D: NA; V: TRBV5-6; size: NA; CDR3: CASSPDLLGRELFF; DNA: TGTGCCAGCAGTCCGGACCTCCTCGGTCGGGAGCTGTTTTTT
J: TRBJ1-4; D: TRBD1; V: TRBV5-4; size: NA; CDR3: CASSRDRGEKLFF; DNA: TGTGCCAGCAGCCGGGACAGGGGTGAAAAACTGTTTTTT
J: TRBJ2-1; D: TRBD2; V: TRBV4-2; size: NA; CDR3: CASSQDLTSGGPRSYNEQFF; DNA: TGTGCCAGCAGCCAAGATCTTACTAGCGGGGGGCCCCGCTCCTACAATGAGCAGTTCTTC
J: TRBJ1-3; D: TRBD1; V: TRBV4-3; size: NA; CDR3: CASSQDSGTVSGNTIYF; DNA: TGCGCCAGCAGCCAAGATTCGGGGACAGTCTCTGGAAACACCATATATTTT
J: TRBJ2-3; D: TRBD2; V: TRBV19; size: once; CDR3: CASSIVPGGGGDTQYF; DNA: TGTGCCAGTAGTATAGTACCGGGAGGCGGGGGAGATACGCAGTATTTT
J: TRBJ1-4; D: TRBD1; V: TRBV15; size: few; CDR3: CATSRTTGATNEKLFF; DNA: TGTGCCACCAGCAGAACAACAGGGGCGACTAATGAAAAACTGTTTTTT
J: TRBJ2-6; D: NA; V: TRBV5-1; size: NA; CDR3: CASRWAGADGANVLTF; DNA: TGCGCCAGCAGGTGGGCAGGGGCAGATGGGGCCAACGTCCTGACTTTC
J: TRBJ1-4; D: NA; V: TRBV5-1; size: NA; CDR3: CASSLDGSNEKLFF; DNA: TGCGCCAGCAGCTTGGACGGGTCTAATGAAAAACTGTTTTTT
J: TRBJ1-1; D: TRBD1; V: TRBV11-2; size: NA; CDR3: CASSADRWTEAFF; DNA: TGTGCCAGCAGCGCGGACAGGTGGACTGAAGCTTTCTTT
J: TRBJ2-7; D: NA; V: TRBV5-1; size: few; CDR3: CASSPRDRGEQYF; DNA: TGCGCCAGCAGCCCCCGGGACCGTGGCGAGCAGTACTTC
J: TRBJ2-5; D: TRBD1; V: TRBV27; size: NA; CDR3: CASSPGGQGIGETQYF; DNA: TGTGCCAGCAGTCCCGGGGGACAGGGGATTGGAGAGACCCAGTACTTC
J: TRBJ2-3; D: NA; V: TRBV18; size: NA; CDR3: CASSPYIATGFADTQYF; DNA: TGTGCCAGCTCACCATATATCGCTACAGGGTTTGCAGATACGCAGTATTTT
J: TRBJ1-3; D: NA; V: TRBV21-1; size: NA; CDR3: CASSKAGTGGNTIYF; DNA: TGTGCCAGCAGCAAAGCGGGGACCGGGGGAAACACCATATATTTT
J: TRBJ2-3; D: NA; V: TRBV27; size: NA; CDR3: CASSLLFSEGTDTQYF; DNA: TGTGCCAGCAGTTTGCTCTTTAGTGAGGGCACAGATACGCAGTATTTT
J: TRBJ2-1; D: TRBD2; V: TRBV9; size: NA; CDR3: CASSVASGGGMDEQFF; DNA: TGTGCCAGCAGCGTGGCTAGCGGGGGAGGGATGGATGAGCAGTTCTTC
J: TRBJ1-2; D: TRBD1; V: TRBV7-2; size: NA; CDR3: CASSPTGDYGYTF; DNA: TGTGCCAGCAGCCCTACAGGGGACTATGGCTACACCTTC
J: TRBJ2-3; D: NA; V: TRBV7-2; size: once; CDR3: CASSSSRDTQYF; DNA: TGTGCCAGCAGCTCATCCCGAGATACGCAGTATTTT
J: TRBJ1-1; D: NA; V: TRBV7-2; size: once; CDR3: CASSWKFGHPNTEAFF; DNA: TGTGCCAGCAGCTGGAAATTCGGACACCCGAACACTGAAGCTTTCTTT
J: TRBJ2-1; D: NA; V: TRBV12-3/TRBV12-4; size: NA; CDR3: CASSSVLGQFF; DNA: TGTGCCAGCAGTTCGGTTCTTGGGCAGTTCTTC
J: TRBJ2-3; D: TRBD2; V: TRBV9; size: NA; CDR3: CASSVLAGGGDTQYF; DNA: TGTGCCAGCAGCGTGTTAGCGGGCGGGGGAGATACGCAGTATTTT
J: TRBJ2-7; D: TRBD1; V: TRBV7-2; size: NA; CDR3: CASSTNPGQIYEQYF; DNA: TGTGCCAGCAGCACCAACCCGGGACAGATCTACGAGCAGTACTTC
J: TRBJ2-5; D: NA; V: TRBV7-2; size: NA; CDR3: CASSSPTVRETQYF; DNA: TGTGCCAGCAGCTCCCCGACCGTTAGAGAGACCCAGTACTTC
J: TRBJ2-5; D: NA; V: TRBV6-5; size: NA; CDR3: CASTPRSGTQYF; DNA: TGTGCCAGCACCCCGCGGTCGGGGACCCAGTACTTC
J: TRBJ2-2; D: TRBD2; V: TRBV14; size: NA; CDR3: CASSREILAATGELFF; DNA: TGTGCCAGCAGCCGGGAAATCCTAGCGGCTACCGGGGAGCTGTTTTTT
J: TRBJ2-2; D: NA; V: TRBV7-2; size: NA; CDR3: CASIPLLPGVTGELFF; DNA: TGTGCCAGCATCCCTCTCCTTCCAGGGGTCACCGGGGAGCTGTTTTTT
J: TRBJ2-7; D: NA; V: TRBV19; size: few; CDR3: CASSPQSGEPPYEQYF; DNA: TGTGCCAGTAGCCCGCAGAGTGGGGAACCCCCTTACGAGCAGTACTTC
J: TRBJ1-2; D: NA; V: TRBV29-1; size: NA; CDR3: CSLTGPPNYGYTF; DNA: TGCAGCCTTACAGGCCCTCCTAACTATGGCTACACCTTC
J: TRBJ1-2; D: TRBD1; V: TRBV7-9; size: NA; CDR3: CASSPGTGLQGYTF; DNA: TGTGCCAGCAGCCCTGGGACAGGCCTGCAAGGCTACACCTTC
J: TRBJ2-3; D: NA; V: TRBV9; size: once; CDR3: CASSVGGLGVVPDTQYF; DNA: TGTGCCAGCAGCGTAGGGGGCCTGGGTGTAGTTCCAGATACGCAGTATTTT
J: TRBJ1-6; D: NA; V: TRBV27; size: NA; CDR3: CASRKGHSYNSPLHF; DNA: TGTGCCAGCAGAAAGGGGCACTCCTATAATTCACCCCTCCACTTT
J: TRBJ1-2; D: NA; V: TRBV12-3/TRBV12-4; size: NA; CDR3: CASSYEGRYGYTF; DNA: TGTGCCAGCAGTTATGAGGGCCGGTATGGCTACACCTTC
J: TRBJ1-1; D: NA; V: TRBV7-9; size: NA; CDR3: CASSPVEGLGTEAFF; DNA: TGTGCCAGCAGCCCCGTGGAGGGATTAGGCACTGAAGCTTTCTTT
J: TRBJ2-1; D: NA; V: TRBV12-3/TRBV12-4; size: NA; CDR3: CASSLNSYNEQFF; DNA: TGTGCCAGCAGTTTAAATAGTTACAATGAGCAGTTCTTC
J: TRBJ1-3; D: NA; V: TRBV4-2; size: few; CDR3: CASSQQRSSGNTIYF; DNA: TGTGCCAGCAGCCAACAGAGAAGCTCTGGAAACACCATATATTTT
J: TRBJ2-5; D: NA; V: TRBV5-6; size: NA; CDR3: CASSLTGLETQYF; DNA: TGTGCCAGCAGCTTAACAGGGCTTGAGACCCAGTACTTC
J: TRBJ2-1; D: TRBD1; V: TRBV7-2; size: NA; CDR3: CASSLDQGDEQFF; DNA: TGTGCCAGCAGCTTAGACCAGGGGGATGAGCAGTTCTTC
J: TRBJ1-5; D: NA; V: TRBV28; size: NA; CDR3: CASRFMSQPQHF; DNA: TGTGCCAGCAGATTTATGTCACAGCCCCAGCATTTT
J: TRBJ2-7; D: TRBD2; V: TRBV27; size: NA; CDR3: CASGLAGGPVEQYF; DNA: TGTGCCAGCGGACTAGCGGGAGGGCCAGTCGAGCAGTACTTC
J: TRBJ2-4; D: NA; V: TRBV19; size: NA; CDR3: CASSAGQSRPTLAKNIQYF; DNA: TGTGCCAGTAGTGCCGGACAGTCAAGGCCCACACTAGCCAAAAACATTCAGTACTTC
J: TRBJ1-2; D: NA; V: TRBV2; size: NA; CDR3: CASSETQGRGYTF; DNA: TGTGCCAGCAGTGAAACGCAGGGACGGGGCTACACCTTC
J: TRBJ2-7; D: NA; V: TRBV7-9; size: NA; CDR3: CASSLVVAYEQYF; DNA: TGTGCCAGCAGCTTAGTAGTAGCCTACGAGCAGTACTTC
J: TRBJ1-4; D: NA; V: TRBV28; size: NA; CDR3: CASTRGTTNEKLFF; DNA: TGTGCCAGCACAAGGGGTACAACTAATGAAAAACTGTTTTTT
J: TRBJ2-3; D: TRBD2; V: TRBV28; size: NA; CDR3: CASSFTYRELAGTDTQYF; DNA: TGTGCCAGCAGTTTCACGTACAGGGAACTAGCGGGGACAGATACGCAGTATTTT